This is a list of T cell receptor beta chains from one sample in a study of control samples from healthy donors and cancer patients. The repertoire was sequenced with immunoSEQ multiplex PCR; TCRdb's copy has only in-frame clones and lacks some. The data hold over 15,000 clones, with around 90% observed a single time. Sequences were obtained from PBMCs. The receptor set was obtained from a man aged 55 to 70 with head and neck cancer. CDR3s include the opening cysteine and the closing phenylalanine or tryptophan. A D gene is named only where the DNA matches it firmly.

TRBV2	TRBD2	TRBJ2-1	CASSGQRGVNEQFF
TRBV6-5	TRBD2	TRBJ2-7	CASSYTSGGPLYEQYF
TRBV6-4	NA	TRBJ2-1	CASSDTQWGEQFF
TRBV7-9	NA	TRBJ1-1	CASSLGTNTEAFF
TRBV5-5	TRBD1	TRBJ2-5	CASSDTVTGGETQYF
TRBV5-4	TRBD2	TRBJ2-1	CASSFRTSGYNEQFF
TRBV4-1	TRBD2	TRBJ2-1	CASSILRLAGGRDEQFF
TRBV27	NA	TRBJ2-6	CASRPVSSGANVLTF
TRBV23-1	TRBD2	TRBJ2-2	CANSLRAGGTTGELFF
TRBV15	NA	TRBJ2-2	CATSRGQPWGAGELFF
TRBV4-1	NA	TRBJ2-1	CASSQDFVNEQFF
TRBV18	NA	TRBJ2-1	CASSPSVRGVDEQFF
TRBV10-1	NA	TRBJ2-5	CASSESRAQETQYF
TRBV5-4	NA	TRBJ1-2	CASSSGPDNYGYTF
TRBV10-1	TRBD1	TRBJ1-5	CASGPRTGRNQPQHF
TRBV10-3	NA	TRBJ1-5	CAISEGGRAGQPQHF
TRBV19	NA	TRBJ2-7	CASSRQGAYEQYF
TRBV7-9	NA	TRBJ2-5	CASSPADRETQYF
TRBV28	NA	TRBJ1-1	CASSLSPGRAFF
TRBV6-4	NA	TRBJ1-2	CASSDSRGGYTF
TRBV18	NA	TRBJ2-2	CASSPTTGPTGELFF
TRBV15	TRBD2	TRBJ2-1	CATSRDPWRGADNEQFF
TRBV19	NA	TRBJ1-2	CASSAGQHYGYTF
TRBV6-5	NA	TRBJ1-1	CASRTGDSLLRGIFF
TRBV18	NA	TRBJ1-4	CASSPQGNEKLFF
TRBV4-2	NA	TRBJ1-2	CASSQEQNRGNYGYTF
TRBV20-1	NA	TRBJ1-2	CSAPRDHGYTF
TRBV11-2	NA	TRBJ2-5	CASSLGRRYQETQYF
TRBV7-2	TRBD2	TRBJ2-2	CASSSLSRGGLRELFF
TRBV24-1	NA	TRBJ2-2	CATSDPGGADTGELFF
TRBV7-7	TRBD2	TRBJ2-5	CASSHFGGGQETQYF
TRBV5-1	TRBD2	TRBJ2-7	CASSPAASGGKVYEQYF
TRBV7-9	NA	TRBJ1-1	CASSLTIDTEAFF
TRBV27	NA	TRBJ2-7	CASSFSASSYEQYF
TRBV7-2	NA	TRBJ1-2	CASSPGTGSYGYTF
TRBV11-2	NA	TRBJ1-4	CASSLGQGWEKLFF
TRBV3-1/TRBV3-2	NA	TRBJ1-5	CASSQPLRGEPQHF
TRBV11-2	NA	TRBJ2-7	CASSLVAGSYEQYF
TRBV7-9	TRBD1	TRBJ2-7	CASRPGQDTYEQYF
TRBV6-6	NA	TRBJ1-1	CASSLRTANTEAFF
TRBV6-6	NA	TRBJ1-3	CASTDRGVGNTIYF
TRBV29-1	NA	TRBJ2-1	CSGLGGSYNEQFF
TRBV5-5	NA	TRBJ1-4	CASSIGRANEKLFF
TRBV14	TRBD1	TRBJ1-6	CASGELETGCSPLHF
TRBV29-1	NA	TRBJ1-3	CSVEDYGTGNTIYF
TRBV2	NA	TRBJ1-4	CASSADRFNEKLFF
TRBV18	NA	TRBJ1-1	CASSPQGNTEAFF
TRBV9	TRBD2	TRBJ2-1	CASSVAPLAGGQNEQFF
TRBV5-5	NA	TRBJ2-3	CASSPWGLPVPDTQYF
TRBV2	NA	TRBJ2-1	CASSVVQGNEQFF
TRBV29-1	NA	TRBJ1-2	CSVDSLGYTF
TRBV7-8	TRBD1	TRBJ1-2	CASSLGQGGGYTF
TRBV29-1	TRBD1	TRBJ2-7	CSITGVGYEQYF
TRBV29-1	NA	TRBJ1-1	CSVVPAMNTEAFF
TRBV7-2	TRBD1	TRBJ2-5	CASNLGTGNQETQYF
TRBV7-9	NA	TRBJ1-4	CASSFRGNEKLFF
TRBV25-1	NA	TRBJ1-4	CASRDHREKLFF
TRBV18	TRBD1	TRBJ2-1	CASSPSGTDNEQFF
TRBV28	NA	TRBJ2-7	CASSLVDEQYF
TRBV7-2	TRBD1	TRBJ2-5	CASSRQQGAEETQYF